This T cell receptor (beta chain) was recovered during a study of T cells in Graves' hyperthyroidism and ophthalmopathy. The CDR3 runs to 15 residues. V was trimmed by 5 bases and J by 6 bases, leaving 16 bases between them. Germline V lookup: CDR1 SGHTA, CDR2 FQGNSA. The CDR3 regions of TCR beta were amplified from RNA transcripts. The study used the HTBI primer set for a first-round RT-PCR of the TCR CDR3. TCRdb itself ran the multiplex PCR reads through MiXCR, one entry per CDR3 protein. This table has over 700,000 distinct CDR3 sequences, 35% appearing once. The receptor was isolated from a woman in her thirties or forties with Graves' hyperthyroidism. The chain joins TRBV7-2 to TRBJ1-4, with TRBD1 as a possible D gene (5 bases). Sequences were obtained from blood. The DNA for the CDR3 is TGTGCCAGCAGCCCCGGGACTAGCGGGGATGAAAAACTGTTTTTT. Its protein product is CASSPGTSGDEKLFF.